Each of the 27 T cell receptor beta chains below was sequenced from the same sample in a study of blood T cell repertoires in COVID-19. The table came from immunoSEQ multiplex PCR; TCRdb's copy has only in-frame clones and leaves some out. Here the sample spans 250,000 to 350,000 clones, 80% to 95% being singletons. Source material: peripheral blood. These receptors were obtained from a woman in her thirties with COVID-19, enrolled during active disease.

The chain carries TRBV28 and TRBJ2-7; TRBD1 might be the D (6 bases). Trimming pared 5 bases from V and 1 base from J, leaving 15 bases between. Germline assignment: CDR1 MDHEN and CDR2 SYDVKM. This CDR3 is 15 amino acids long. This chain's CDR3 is CASSRPTDRSYEQYF. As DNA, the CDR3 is TGTGCCAGCAGTCGACCGACGGACAGATCCTACGAGCAGTACTTC.

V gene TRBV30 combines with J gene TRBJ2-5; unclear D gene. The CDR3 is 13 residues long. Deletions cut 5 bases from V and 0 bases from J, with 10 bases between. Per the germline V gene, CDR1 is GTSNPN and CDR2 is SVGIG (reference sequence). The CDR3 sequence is CAWDLANQETQYF. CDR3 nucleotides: TGTGCCTGGGATCTGGCCAACCAAGAGACCCAGTACTTC.

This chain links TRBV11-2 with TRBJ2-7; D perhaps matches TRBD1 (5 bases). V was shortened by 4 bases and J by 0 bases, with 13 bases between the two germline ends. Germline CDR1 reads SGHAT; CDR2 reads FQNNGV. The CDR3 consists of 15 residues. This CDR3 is CASSWNRSPSYEQYF. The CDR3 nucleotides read TGTGCCAGCAGCTGGAACAGGAGCCCCTCCTACGAGCAGTACTTC.

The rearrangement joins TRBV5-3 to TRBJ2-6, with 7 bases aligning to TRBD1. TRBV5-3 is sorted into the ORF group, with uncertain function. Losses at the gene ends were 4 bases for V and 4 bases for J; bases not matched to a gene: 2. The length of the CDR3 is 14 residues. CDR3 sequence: CARSDRAGANVLTF. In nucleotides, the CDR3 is TGTGCCAGAAGCGACAGGGCAGGGGCCAACGTCCTGACTTTC.

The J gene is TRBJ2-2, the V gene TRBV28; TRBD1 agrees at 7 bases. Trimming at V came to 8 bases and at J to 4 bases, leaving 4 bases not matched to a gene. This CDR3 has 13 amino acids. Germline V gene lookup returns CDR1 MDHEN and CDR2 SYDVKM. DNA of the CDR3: TGTGCCAGCCATCCAGGGGGCACCGGGGAGCTGTTTTTT. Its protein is CASHPGGTGELFF.

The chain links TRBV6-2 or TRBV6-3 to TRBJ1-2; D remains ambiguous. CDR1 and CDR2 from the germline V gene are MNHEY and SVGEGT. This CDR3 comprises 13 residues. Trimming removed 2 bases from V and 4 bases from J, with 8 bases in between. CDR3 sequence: CASSYGEGYGYTF. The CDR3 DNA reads TGTGCCAGCAGTTACGGGGAGGGCTATGGCTACACCTTC.

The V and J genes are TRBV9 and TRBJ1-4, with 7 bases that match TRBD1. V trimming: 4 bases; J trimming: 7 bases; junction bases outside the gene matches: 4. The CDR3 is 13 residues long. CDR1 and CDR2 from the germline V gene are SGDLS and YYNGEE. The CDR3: CASSTRTGEKLFF. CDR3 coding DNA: TGTGCCAGCAGCACCCGGACAGGTGAAAAACTGTTTTTT.

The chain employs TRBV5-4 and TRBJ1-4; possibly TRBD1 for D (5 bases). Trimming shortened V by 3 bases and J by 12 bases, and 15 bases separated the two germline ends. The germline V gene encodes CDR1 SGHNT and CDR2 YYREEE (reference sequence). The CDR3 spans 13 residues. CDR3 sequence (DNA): TGTGCCAGCAGCTCCCGCGGGGGTAGGGAACTGTTTTTT. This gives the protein CASSSRGGRELFF.

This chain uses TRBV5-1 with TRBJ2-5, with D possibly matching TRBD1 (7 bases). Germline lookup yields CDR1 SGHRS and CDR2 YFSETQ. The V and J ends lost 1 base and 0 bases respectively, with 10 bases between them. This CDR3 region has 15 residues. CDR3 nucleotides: TGCGCCAGCAGCTTGTCAGGGGGGTACCAAGAGACCCAGTACTTC. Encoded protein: CASSLSGGYQETQYF.

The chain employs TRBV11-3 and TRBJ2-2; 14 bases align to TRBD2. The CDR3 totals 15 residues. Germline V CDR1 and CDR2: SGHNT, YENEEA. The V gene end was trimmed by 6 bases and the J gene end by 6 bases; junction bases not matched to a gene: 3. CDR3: CASSMGLAGAGELFF. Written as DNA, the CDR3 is TGTGCCAGCAGTATGGGACTAGCGGGAGCCGGGGAGCTGTTTTTT.

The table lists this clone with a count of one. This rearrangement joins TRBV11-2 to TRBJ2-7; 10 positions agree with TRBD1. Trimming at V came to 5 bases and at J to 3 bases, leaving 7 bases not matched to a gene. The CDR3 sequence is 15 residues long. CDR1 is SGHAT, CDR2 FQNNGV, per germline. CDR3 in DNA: TGTGCCAGCAGCCCTCCGGGACAGGGGTTCTACGAGCAGTACTTC. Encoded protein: CASSPPGQGFYEQYF.

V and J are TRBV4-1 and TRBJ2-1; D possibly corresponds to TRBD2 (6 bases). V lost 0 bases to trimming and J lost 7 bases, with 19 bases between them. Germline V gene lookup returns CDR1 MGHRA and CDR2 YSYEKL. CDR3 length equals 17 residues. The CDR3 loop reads CASSQDSRGGLGNEQFF. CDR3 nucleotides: TGCGCCAGCAGCCAAGATTCTCGGGGAGGCCTAGGAAATGAGCAGTTCTTC.

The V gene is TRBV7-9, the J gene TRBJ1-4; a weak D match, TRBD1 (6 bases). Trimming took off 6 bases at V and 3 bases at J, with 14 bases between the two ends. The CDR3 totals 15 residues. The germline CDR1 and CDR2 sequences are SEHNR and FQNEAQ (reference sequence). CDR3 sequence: CASSAGRGSNEKLFF. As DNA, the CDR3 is TGTGCCAGCAGTGCGGGCAGGGGTTCTAATGAAAAACTGTTTTTT.

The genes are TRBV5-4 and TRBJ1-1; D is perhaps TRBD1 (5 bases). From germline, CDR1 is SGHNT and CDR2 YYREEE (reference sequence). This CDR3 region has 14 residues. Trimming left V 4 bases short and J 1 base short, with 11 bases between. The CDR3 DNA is TGTGCCAGCAGCACGAAGACAGAGAACACTGAAGCTTTCTTT. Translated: CASSTKTENTEAFF.

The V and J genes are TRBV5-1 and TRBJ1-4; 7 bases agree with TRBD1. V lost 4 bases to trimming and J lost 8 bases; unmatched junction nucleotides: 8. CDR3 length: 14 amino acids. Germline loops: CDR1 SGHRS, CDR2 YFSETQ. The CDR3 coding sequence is TGCGCCAGCAGCCGAGACAGGGCTTACGAAAAACTGTTTTTT. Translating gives CASSRDRAYEKLFF.

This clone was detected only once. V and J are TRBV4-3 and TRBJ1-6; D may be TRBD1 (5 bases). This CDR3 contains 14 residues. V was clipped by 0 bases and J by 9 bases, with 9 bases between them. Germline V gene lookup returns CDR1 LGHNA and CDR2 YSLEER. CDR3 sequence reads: CASSQDPGGSPLHF. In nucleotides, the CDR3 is TGCGCCAGCAGCCAAGACCCCGGGGGTTCACCCCTCCACTTT.

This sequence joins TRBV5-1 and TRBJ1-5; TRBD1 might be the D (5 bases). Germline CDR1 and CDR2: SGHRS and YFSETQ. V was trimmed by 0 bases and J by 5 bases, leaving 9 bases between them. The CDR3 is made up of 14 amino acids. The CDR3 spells CASSLGREDQPQHF. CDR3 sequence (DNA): TGCGCCAGCAGCTTGGGCAGGGAGGATCAGCCCCAGCATTTT. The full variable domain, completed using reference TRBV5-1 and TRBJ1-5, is KAGVTQTPRYLIKTRGQQVTLSCSPISGHRSVSWYQQTPGQGLQFLFEYFSETQRNKGNFPGRFSGRQFSNSRSEMNVSTLELGDSALYLCASSLGREDQPQHFGDGTRLSIL.

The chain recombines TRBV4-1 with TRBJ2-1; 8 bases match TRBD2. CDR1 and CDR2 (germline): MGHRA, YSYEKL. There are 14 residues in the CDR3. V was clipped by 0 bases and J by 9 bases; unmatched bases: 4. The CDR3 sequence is CASSQETGGGEQFF. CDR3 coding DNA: TGCGCCAGCAGCCAAGAAACGGGAGGGGGTGAGCAGTTCTTC.

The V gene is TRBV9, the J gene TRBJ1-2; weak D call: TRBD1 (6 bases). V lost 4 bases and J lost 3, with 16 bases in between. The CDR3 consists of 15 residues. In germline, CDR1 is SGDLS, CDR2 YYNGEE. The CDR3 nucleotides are TGTGCCAGCAGCCCGAGCTGGGGGGGCTACTATGGCTACACCTTC. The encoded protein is CASSPSWGGYYGYTF.

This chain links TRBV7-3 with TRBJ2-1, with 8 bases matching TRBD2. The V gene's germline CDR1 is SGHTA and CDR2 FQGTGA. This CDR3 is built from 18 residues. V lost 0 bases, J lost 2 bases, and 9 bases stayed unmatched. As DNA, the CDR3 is TGTGCCAGCAGCTTAACGCCACCGGGACTAGAAACCTACAATGAGCAGTTCTTC. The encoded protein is CASSLTPPGLETYNEQFF.

The CDR3, as DNA: TGTGCCAGCAGCTTGGGGGAGGCGACCTACGAGCAGTACTTC. Translated, it gives CASSLGEATYEQYF. The rearrangement uses TRBV5-8 and TRBJ2-7; D perhaps matches TRBD2 (6 bases). Germline CDR1 is SGHTS and CDR2 is YDEGEE. The CDR3 length is 14 residues. Trimming removed 0 bases from V and 2 bases from J, with 9 bases in between.

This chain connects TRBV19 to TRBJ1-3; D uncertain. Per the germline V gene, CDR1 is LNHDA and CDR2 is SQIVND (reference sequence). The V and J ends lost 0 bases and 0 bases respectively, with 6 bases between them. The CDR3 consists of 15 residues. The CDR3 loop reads CASSIEGLSGNTIYF. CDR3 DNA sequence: TGTGCCAGTAGTATAGAGGGCCTCTCTGGAAACACCATATATTTT.

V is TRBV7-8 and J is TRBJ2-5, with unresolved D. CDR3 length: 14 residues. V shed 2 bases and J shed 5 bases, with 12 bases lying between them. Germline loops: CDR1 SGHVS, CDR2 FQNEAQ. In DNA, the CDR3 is TGTGCCAGCAGCTTACTTCGAGTACGGGAGACCCAGTACTTC. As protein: CASSLLRVRETQYF.

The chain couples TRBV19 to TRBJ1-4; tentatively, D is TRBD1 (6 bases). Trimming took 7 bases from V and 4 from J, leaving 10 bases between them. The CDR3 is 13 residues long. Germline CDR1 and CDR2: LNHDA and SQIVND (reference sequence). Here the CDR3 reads CASTSRGNEKLFF. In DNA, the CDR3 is TGTGCCAGTACAAGCAGGGGTAATGAAAAACTGTTTTTT.

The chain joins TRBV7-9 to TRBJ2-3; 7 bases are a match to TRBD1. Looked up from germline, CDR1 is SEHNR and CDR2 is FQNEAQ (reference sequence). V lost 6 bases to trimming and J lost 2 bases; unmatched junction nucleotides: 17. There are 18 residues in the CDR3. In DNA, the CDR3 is TGTGCCAGCAGTCCCCCTCCCCGTAGGGGGCTATACACAGATACGCAGTATTTT. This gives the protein CASSPPPRRGLYTDTQYF. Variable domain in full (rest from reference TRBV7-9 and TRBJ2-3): DTGVSQNPRHKITKRGQNVTFRCDPISEHNRLYWYRQTLGQGPEFLTYFQNEAQLEKSRLLSDRFSAERPKGSFSTLEIQRTEQGDSAMYLCASSPPPRRGLYTDTQYFGPGTRLTVL.

CDR3 protein: CASSPLAGGRTDTQYF. CDR3 bases: TGTGCCAGCTCACCGTTGGCGGGAGGGAGAACAGATACGCAGTATTTT. This chain uses TRBV18 with TRBJ2-3, with 9 bases matching TRBD2. Unmatched junction bases numbered 7, after V lost 3 bases and J lost 3 bases. The germline gives CDR1 KGHSH, CDR2 LQKENI. The CDR3 has 16 residues.

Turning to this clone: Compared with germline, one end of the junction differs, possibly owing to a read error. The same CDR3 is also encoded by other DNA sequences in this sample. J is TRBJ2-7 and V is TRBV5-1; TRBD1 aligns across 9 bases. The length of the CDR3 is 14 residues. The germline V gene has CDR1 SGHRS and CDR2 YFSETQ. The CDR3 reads CASSFTGGFSEQYF. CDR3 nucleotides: TGCGCCAGCAGCTTCACAGGGGGCTTTTCCGAGCAGTACTTT.